These 4 T cell receptor beta chains originate from one sample sequenced in a study of identical twins. One entry per CDR3 protein, called by TCRdb with MiXCR from the 5' RACE reads. The sample lists around 650,000 distinct CDR3 sequences, under 8.5% occurring once. These sequences were also reported in another study, on yellow fever vaccine responses in identical twins.

Material for sequencing was PBMCs. The source of these receptors is a young woman in good health.

A remark on this clonotype: No conserved phenylalanine or tryptophan ends this CDR3, so it is likely a read error. The DNA is omitted, as the CDR3 cannot be located on it reliably, and the CDR3 follows TCRdb's listing. The J gene is TRBJ2-3, the V gene TRBV20-1; the DNA was not compared with TRBD2, the D call given in the table. In germline, CDR1 is DFQATT, CDR2 SNEGSKA (reference sequence). The CDR3 is 12 residues long, ends included. CDR3 sequence: CSAREGLAPVLH.

This clonotype was observed many times. The chain recombines TRBV15 with TRBJ1-1; 8 positions match TRBD1. CDR1 and CDR2 from the germline V gene are LNHNV and YYDKDF (reference sequence). The CDR3 contains 14 residues. The V and J ends lost 3 bases and 4 bases, in that order; junction bases with no gene match: 4. The CDR3 region has the DNA TGTGCCACCAGCAGTGGACAGGGTGGCACTGAAGCTTTCTTT. This codes for CATSSGQGGTEAFF.

In its sample, this clonotype was seen many times. The chain couples TRBV15 to TRBJ1-1; 7 bases align to TRBD1. The CDR3 length is 16 residues. Germline CDR1 reads LNHNV; CDR2 reads YYDKDF (reference sequence). V trimming: 2 bases; J trimming: 0 bases; junction bases outside the gene matches: 6. This chain's CDR3 is CATSRRTGNMNTEAFF. DNA for the CDR3: TGTGCCACCAGCAGAAGGACAGGAAACATGAACACTGAAGCTTTCTTT.

J is TRBJ2-3 and V is TRBV5-1; 8 bases are a match to TRBD2. The CDR3 runs 15 residues. The V gene end was trimmed by 2 bases and the J gene end by 11 bases; junction bases not matched to a gene: 13. Germline V gene lookup returns CDR1 SGHRS and CDR2 YFSETQ. CDR3 coding DNA: TGCGCCAGCAGCTTTCTGGAGGGACCAGCGGGAGAGCAGTATTTT. Residues: CASSFLEGPAGEQYF.